The entry below describes one T cell receptor (beta chain). The target antigen is unknown. Germline V CDR1 and CDR2: MGHRA, YSYEKL. The CDR3 runs 16 residues. With V trimmed by 6 bases and J by 1 base, 10 bases remained unmatched. This sample is drawn from a study of PD-1 blockade in classical Hodgkin lymphoma. The study's findings and limits: Unlike CD8+ TCR diversity, which did not rise significantly by C4D1, CD4+ TCR diversity did. A reduction in baseline TCR diversity was reportedly seen in newly diagnosed patients relative to healthy donors.

Each patient relapsed following autologous stem cell transplantation, and prior brentuximab vedotin exposure differed. Sequencing used immunoSEQ multiplex PCR; TCRdb keeps in-frame clones, though not all of them. The sample records approximately 6,400 clones, 70% to 80% being singletons. This TCR derives from a human donor with classical Hodgkin lymphoma. Source: peripheral blood mononuclear cells (PBMCs), taken before the second cycle of nivolumab. The gene calls are TRBV4-1 and TRBJ1-1; 8 nucleotides agree with TRBD1. CDR3 sequence (DNA): TGCGCCAGCAGTGCCGGGACAGGCGTTGCGAACACTGAAGCTTTCTTT. This sequence encodes CASSAGTGVANTEAFF.